This TCR beta chain was identified during a study of T cells in Graves' hyperthyroidism and ophthalmopathy. In patients aged 18 to 65, hyperthyroidism was newly diagnosed, with duration under 2 months. Uncontrolled infection, other autoimmune disease, pregnancy or lactation excluded patients. Every diagnosis used clinical symptoms, serum thyroxine and TRAb, thyroid ultrasound and orbital computed tomography. The germline V gene has CDR1 SNHLY and CDR2 FYNNEI. The CDR3 runs to 13 residues. The V gene lost 6 bases and the J gene lost 2 bases, with 8 bases spanning the gap. This clonotype was observed many times. TCR beta CDR3 sequences were amplified from RNA transcripts. The HTBI primer set served for first-round RT-PCR of the TCR CDR3. Via MiXCR, TCRdb re-called the multiplex PCR reads, giving one row per CDR3 protein. The repertoire holds roughly 420,000 distinct CDR3 sequences, with approximately 15% as singletons.

Sequenced sample: blood. The receptor was isolated from a woman aged 18-30 years with Graves' hyperthyroidism. V usage is TRBV2 and J usage is TRBJ1-5; D is unresolved. The CDR3 sequence is CASRDWRNQPQHF. The DNA of the CDR3 is TGTGCCAGCAGGGACTGGCGCAATCAGCCCCAGCATTTT.